The next 15 T cell receptor beta chains were all read from a single sample in a study of blood T cell repertoires in COVID-19. Only in-frame clones appear in the TCRdb table, and some are missing; sequencing was by immunoSEQ multiplex PCR. The table has roughly 11,000 clones, 75% to 90% seen once. The material sequenced was peripheral blood. All receptors derive from a human donor in a cohort sampled during active COVID-19.

The V gene is TRBV20-1, the J gene TRBJ1-2, with D unresolved. CDR1 and CDR2 (germline): DFQATT, SNEGSKA (reference sequence). CDR3 length: 10 residues. V lost 3 bases and J lost 8, with 7 bases in between. CDR3 residues: CSAREEGYTF. For the CDR3, the DNA is TGCAGTGCTAGGGAGGAGGGCTACACCTTC.

V usage is TRBV27 and J usage is TRBJ1-6, with 10 bases fitting TRBD1. Germline CDR1 and CDR2: MNHEY and SMNVEV (reference sequence). After removal of 6 bases from V and 3 bases from J, the junction contained 5 bases not matched to a gene. CDR3 length equals 16 residues. The CDR3 loop is CASRGQGKNYNSPLHF. The CDR3 region has the DNA TGTGCCAGCAGGGGACAGGGGAAGAACTATAATTCACCCCTCCACTTT.

This clone was counted between two and nine times. V gene TRBV5-8 combines with J gene TRBJ2-7, with 11 nucleotides matching TRBD2. Trimming removed 2 bases from V and 1 base from J; junction bases left unmatched: 14. This CDR3 has 19 residues. The V gene's germline CDR1 is SGHTS and CDR2 YDEGEE. DNA of the CDR3: TGTGCCAGCAGCTTACCTAGCGGGAGGAGCATAGTATTTTCCTACGAGCAGTACTTC. Translated: CASSLPSGRSIVFSYEQYF. Using reference TRBV5-8 and TRBJ2-7 for the parts outside the CDR3, the full variable domain is EAGVTQSPTHLIKTRGQQATLRCSPISGHTSVYWYQQALGLGLQFLLWYDEGEERNRGNFPPRFSGRQFPNYSSELNVNALELEDSALYLCASSLPSGRSIVFSYEQYFGPGTRLTVT.

V and J are TRBV6-4 and TRBJ1-3; 9 bases align to TRBD1. Germline V gene lookup returns CDR1 MRHNA and CDR2 SNTAGT. V trimming: 2 bases; J trimming: 0 bases; junction bases outside the gene matches: 17. The CDR3 is 21 amino acids. The DNA of the CDR3 is TGTGCCAGCAGTGACGGAACGTCGACAGGGGGAAGCGGGAGCTCTGGAAACACCATATATTTT. Amino acids: CASSDGTSTGGSGSSGNTIYF.

CDR3 DNA: TGTGCCAGCACCTTAGACAGAGCGACTGAAGCTTTCTTT. Translated: CASTLDRATEAFF. The rearrangement uses TRBV12-3 or TRBV12-4 and TRBJ1-1; TRBD1 is a possible D gene (5 bases). The CDR3 loop spans 13 amino acids. V shed 7 bases and J shed 5 bases, with 14 bases lying between them.

The chain has TRBV5-1 and TRBJ2-2; the D gene is possibly TRBD1 (6 bases). Trimming removed 0 bases from V and 4 bases from J, with 13 bases in between. CDR1 SGHRS and CDR2 YFSETQ come from the germline V gene. This CDR3 comprises 16 residues. The CDR3 reads CASSLAAGVGTGELFF. CDR3 nucleotide sequence: TGCGCCAGCAGCTTGGCCGCAGGGGTGGGCACCGGGGAGCTGTTTTTT.

The chain carries TRBV12-3 or TRBV12-4 and TRBJ1-1, with D uncertain. Trimming stripped 6 bases from V and 1 base from J, with 9 bases between. The CDR3 covers 13 residues. The DNA of the CDR3 is TGTGCCAGCAGGTCGACGGGGAACACTGAAGCTTTCTTT. Translating it yields CASRSTGNTEAFF.

This clone was seen once. The rearrangement joins TRBV4-1 to TRBJ2-7, with 10 bases matching TRBD1. V dropped 4 bases and J dropped 6; count of bases not matched to a gene: 18. Germline loops: CDR1 MGHRA, CDR2 YSYEKL. This CDR3 is 18 amino acids long. The CDR3 region has the DNA TGCGCCAGCAGCCTAGACAACCGGGACAGGGGCCCCATCGGCGAGCAGTACTTC. Its translation: CASSLDNRDRGPIGEQYF.

This chain connects TRBV7-8 to TRBJ1-4; D gene uncertain. Germline V lookup: CDR1 SGHVS, CDR2 FQNEAQ. The CDR3 has 15 residues. With 1 base removed from V and 4 bases from J, the gap between germline ends came to 10 bases. The CDR3 DNA follows: TGTGCCAGCAGCTTAGACCTCAGCGGTAATGAAAAACTGTTTTTT. Amino acids: CASSLDLSGNEKLFF.

V and J are TRBV2 and TRBJ1-3; a weak D match, TRBD1 (5 bases). The ends were cut back, 8 bases at V and 2 bases at J, with 7 bases in the middle. This CDR3 has 12 amino acids. Germline values: CDR1 SNHLY, CDR2 FYNNEI. CDR3 amino acids: CASGGTGNTIYF. The CDR3 DNA follows: TGTGCCAGCGGGGGGACTGGAAACACCATATATTTT.

The sample holds a few counts of this clone. This CDR3 is CASSESVQETQYF. Here the CDR3 DNA reads TGTGCCAGCAGTGAATCAGTCCAAGAGACCCAGTACTTC. This rearrangement joins TRBV2 to TRBJ2-5, with D uncertain. The CDR3 covers 13 residues. V lost 2 bases, J lost 1 base, and 5 bases lay in between. Germline values: CDR1 SNHLY, CDR2 FYNNEI.

This clone has a single count. This chain connects TRBV5-6 to TRBJ2-3, with 11 positions matching TRBD2. V dropped 4 bases and J dropped 2; count of bases not matched to a gene: 9. The CDR3 consists of 17 residues. CDR1 is SGHDT and CDR2 is YYEEEE in the germline V gene. CDR3 sequence: CASSVPGLAAYTDTQYF. In nucleotides, the CDR3 is TGTGCCAGCAGCGTTCCGGGACTAGCGGCTTACACAGATACGCAGTATTTT. Complete variable domain (other parts from reference TRBV5-6 and TRBJ2-3): DAGVTQSPTHLIKTRGQQVTLRCSPKSGHDTVSWYQQALGQGPQFIFQYYEEEERQRGNFPDRFSGHQFPNYSSELNVNALLLGDSALYLCASSVPGLAAYTDTQYFGPGTRLTVL.

V and J are TRBV30 and TRBJ1-1, with TRBD1 identical over 10 bases. The CDR3 runs to 15 residues. J lost 8 bases, V lost 2 bases, and 11 bases had no gene match. Germline values: CDR1 GTSNPN, CDR2 SVGIG (reference sequence). DNA of the CDR3: TGTGCCTGGAGTCGAAAGGGACAGGGGAGAAGAGAAGCTTTCTTT. This codes for CAWSRKGQGRREAFF.

This chain joins TRBV21-1 and TRBJ2-4; the table's D call of TRBD2 was not tested on the DNA. TRBV21-1 is shown as a pseudogene. CDR3 length: 20 residues. The CDR3 DNA reads as TGTGCCAGCAGTACGGGATTAGGGTGGAGTTGCGGCCTAGCCAAAAACATTCAGTACTTC. It codes for CASSTGLGWSCGLAKNIQYF.

The chain has TRBV9 and TRBJ1-1, with 12 bases aligning to TRBD1. Losses at the gene ends were 1 base for V and 4 bases for J; bases not matched to a gene: 14. The germline V gene encodes CDR1 SGDLS and CDR2 YYNGEE. The CDR3 is made up of 19 amino acids. CDR3 protein: CASSVTSGTGGPGATEAFF. The CDR3 nucleotides are TGTGCCAGCAGCGTAACATCCGGGACAGGGGGCCCTGGGGCCACTGAAGCTTTCTTT.